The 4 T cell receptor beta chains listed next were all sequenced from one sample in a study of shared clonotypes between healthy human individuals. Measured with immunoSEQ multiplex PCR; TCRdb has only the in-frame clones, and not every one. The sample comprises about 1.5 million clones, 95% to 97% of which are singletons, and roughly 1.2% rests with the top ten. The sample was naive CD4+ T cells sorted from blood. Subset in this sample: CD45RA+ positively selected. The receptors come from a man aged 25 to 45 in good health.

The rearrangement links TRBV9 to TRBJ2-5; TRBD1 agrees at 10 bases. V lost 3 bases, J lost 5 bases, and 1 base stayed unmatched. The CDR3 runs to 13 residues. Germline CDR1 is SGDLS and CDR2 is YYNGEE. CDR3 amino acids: CASSADRGETQYF. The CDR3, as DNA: TGTGCCAGCAGCGCGGACAGGGGGGAGACCCAGTACTTC.

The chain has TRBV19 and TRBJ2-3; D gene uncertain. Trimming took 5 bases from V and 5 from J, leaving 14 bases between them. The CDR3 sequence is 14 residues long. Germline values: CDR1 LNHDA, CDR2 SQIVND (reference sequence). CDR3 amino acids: CASSRSQLGDTQYF. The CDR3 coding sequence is TGTGCCAGTAGTCGATCCCAACTCGGAGATACGCAGTATTTT.

In DNA form, the CDR3 reads TGTGCCAGCAGCCTCCGACGGAACTACCAAGAGACCCAGTACTTC. Translating it yields CASSLRRNYQETQYF. The V and J genes are TRBV7-9 and TRBJ2-5; D remains ambiguous. In germline, CDR1 is SEHNR, CDR2 FQNEAQ (reference sequence). The CDR3 is 15 amino acids. With 5 bases removed from V and 0 bases from J, the gap between germline ends came to 13 bases.

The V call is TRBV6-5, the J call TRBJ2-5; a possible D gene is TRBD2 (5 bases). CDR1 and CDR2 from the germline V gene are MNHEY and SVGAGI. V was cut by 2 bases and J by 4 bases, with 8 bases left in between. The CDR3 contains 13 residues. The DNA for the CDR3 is TGTGCCAGCAGTTACGAAGGGAGAGAGACCCAGTACTTC. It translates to CASSYEGRETQYF.